This entry lists 22 T cell receptor beta chains sequenced from one sample in a study of shared clonotypes between healthy human individuals. Generated by immunoSEQ multiplex PCR, the TCRdb table keeps only in-frame clones and is missing some. The table records around 2,000,000 clones, over 85% of them present only once. The naive CD8 subset, CD45RO-negative cells positively selected for CCR7, excluded terminally differentiated effector memory CD45RA+ cells. The specimen sequenced was naive CD8+ T cells sorted from blood. Receptors were obtained from a man between 18 and 35 years old in good health.

The chain carries TRBV13 and TRBJ2-1; 12 nucleotides line up with TRBD2. The CDR3 contains 15 residues. V lost 4 bases to trimming and J lost 6 bases; unmatched junction nucleotides: 4. CDR1 and CDR2 from the germline V gene are PRHDT and FYEKMQ (reference sequence). The CDR3 DNA follows: TGTGCCAGCAGCTCTAGCGGGGGGGCGATCAATGAGCAGTTCTTC. As protein: CASSSSGGAINEQFF.

The CDR3 protein is CASSLGLGTLSYEQYF. The CDR3 coding sequence is TGTGCCAGCAGCTTAGGATTGGGGACTCTGTCCTACGAGCAGTACTTC. The chain carries TRBV11-2 and TRBJ2-7; possibly TRBD2 for D (6 bases). This CDR3 spans 16 amino acids. V was clipped by 1 base and J by 1 base, with 14 bases between them. Germline CDR1 reads SGHAT; CDR2 reads FQNNGV.

This clone was detected only once. The J gene is TRBJ2-3, the V gene TRBV19, with unresolved D. The CDR3 length is 11 residues. In germline, CDR1 is LNHDA, CDR2 SQIVND (reference sequence). The V end was cut by 9 bases, the J end by 4 bases, with 8 bases between. CDR3 sequence reads: CASEDADTQYF. The CDR3 region has the DNA TGTGCCAGCGAGGACGCAGATACGCAGTATTTT.

The rearrangement joins TRBV6-6 to TRBJ2-5; D remains ambiguous. V dropped 6 bases and J dropped 5 bases, with 13 bases sitting between them. The CDR3 is 13 amino acids. The V gene's germline CDR1 is MNHNY and CDR2 SVGAGI (reference sequence). The chain's CDR3 is CASSEISMETQYF. The CDR3 DNA follows: TGTGCCAGCAGCGAAATTAGCATGGAGACCCAGTACTTC.

The V and J genes are TRBV29-1 and TRBJ2-7, with 9 bases lining up with TRBD1. This CDR3 is 13 amino acids long. The V gene end was trimmed by 7 bases and the J gene end by 4 bases; junction bases not matched to a gene: 8. Germline lookup yields CDR1 SQVTM and CDR2 ANQGSEA. CDR3 nucleotide sequence: TGCAGCGCCACGGGACAGGGTTATTACGAGCAGTACTTC. As protein: CSATGQGYYEQYF.

The chain employs TRBV4-1 and TRBJ1-2; possible D gene TRBD1, 6 bases. The CDR3 loop spans 16 amino acids. The V end was cut by 2 bases, the J end by 6 bases, with 19 bases between. CDR1 and CDR2 from the germline V gene are MGHRA and YSYEKL. The CDR3 DNA reads as TGCGCCAGCAGCCAAAGCCATACCGGGACATTGGATGGCTACACCTTC. Encoded protein: CASSQSHTGTLDGYTF.

The chain uses TRBV6-1 and TRBJ2-7; 12 bases are a match to TRBD2. Germline assignment: CDR1 MNHNS and CDR2 SASEGT. This CDR3 has 19 amino acids. The V gene end was trimmed by 4 bases and the J gene end by 0 bases; junction bases not matched to a gene: 13. CDR3 sequence: CASSGFPNLTSGSSYEQYF. Written as DNA, the CDR3 is TGTGCCAGCAGTGGATTCCCAAACCTGACTAGCGGGAGCTCCTACGAGCAGTACTTC.

The chain recombines TRBV6-6 with TRBJ2-7; D remains unclear. The germline CDR1 and CDR2 sequences are MNHNY and SVGAGI (reference sequence). This CDR3 is 16 amino acids long. V gave up 2 bases and J gave up 0 bases, with 14 bases separating them. DNA of the CDR3: TGTGCCAGCAGTTACGGACCTGATCCCTTCTCCTACGAGCAGTACTTC. This gives the protein CASSYGPDPFSYEQYF.

CDR3: CASSSDLPDYTF. The CDR3 DNA reads TGTGCCAGCAGCTCGGACCTCCCCGACTACACCTTC. J is TRBJ1-2 and V is TRBV13; D is undetermined. CDR3 size: 12 residues. From germline, CDR1 is PRHDT and CDR2 FYEKMQ (reference sequence). V was clipped by 4 bases and J by 10 bases, with 13 bases between them.

This clone appeared once. The chain combines TRBV7-3 with TRBJ2-3; perhaps D is TRBD1 or TRBD2 (5 bases each). This CDR3 has 15 amino acids. Per germline, CDR1 SGHTA and CDR2 FQGTGA. V shed 1 base and J shed 6 bases, with 14 bases lying between them. CDR3 nucleotides: TGTGCCAGCAGCTTAAATTCCGGGGCCGCCGATACGCAGTATTTT. Amino acids: CASSLNSGAADTQYF. Complete variable domain (other parts from reference TRBV7-3 and TRBJ2-3): GAGVSQTPSNKVTEKGKYVELRCDPISGHTALYWYRQSLGQGPEFLIYFQGTGAADDSGLPNDRFFAVRPEGSVSTLKIQRTERGDSAVYLCASSLNSGAADTQYFGPGTRLTVL.

This clone was seen only once. This chain links TRBV7-8 with TRBJ2-2, with D perhaps given as TRBD1 or TRBD2 (5 bases each). The CDR3 is 11 amino acids. From germline, CDR1 is SGHVS and CDR2 FQNEAQ. The germline V and J ends were trimmed by 11 bases and 3 bases, with 7 bases remaining between them. The CDR3 DNA sequence: TGTGCCGGGGACCACACCGGGGAGCTGTTTTTT. Translating gives CAGDHTGELFF.

As concerns this clone: The sample holds other DNA sequences that translate to the same CDR3. The V call is TRBV5-1, the J call TRBJ2-3; D unclear. The germline V gene encodes CDR1 SGHRS and CDR2 YFSETQ. The CDR3 has 11 residues. Trimming took 3 bases from V and 2 from J, leaving 1 base between them. CDR3 in amino acids: CASSSTDTQYF. The CDR3 nucleotides are TGCGCCAGCAGCTCCACAGATACGCAGTATTTT.

This clone was recorded a few times. One end of the junction varies from germline; a read error may be responsible. Different DNA sequences within this sample yield the same CDR3. The rearrangement uses TRBV6-1 and TRBJ1-6, with 7 bases lining up with TRBD1. This CDR3 has 14 residues. Per the germline V gene, CDR1 is MNHNS and CDR2 is SASEGT. The DNA for the CDR3 is TGTGCTTCTACAGGGGACTCCTACAATTCACCCCTCCACTTT. As protein: CASTGDSYNSPLHF.

V gene TRBV5-1 combines with J gene TRBJ2-2; D gene ambiguous. V gave up 4 bases and J gave up 7 bases, with 14 bases separating them. The CDR3 length is 14 residues. Germline values: CDR1 SGHRS, CDR2 YFSETQ. The CDR3 sequence is CASSGEPGRGELFF. The DNA for the CDR3 is TGCGCCAGCAGCGGAGAACCGGGCCGCGGGGAGCTGTTTTTT. The full variable domain, completed using reference TRBV5-1 and TRBJ2-2, is KAGVTQTPRYLIKTRGQQVTLSCSPISGHRSVSWYQQTPGQGLQFLFEYFSETQRNKGNFPGRFSGRQFSNSRSEMNVSTLELGDSALYLCASSGEPGRGELFFGEGSRLTVL.

The V and J genes are TRBV27 and TRBJ2-7; D not certain. The CDR3 extends over 13 amino acids. Germline assignment: CDR1 MNHEY and CDR2 SMNVEV (reference sequence). V gave up 4 bases and J gave up 2 bases, with 9 bases separating them. The CDR3 sequence is CASSSFVTYEQYF. Here the CDR3 DNA reads TGTGCCAGCAGTTCGTTCGTGACCTACGAGCAGTACTTC.

The chain recombines TRBV11-2 with TRBJ2-7, with D possibly being TRBD1 or TRBD2 (5 bases each). Trimming shortened V by 4 bases and J by 3 bases, and 13 bases separated the two germline ends. The CDR3 totals 14 residues. Germline assignment: CDR1 SGHAT and CDR2 FQNNGV. The CDR3 DNA reads as TGTGCCAGCAGCTCCCGGGACGGATACTACGAGCAGTACTTC. It is translated as CASSSRDGYYEQYF.

This chain links TRBV27 with TRBJ2-7; D is possibly TRBD1 or TRBD2 (5 bases each). Trimming left V 3 bases short and J 0 bases short, with 12 bases between. The length of the CDR3 is 15 residues. Germline lookup yields CDR1 MNHEY and CDR2 SMNVEV (reference sequence). The CDR3 nucleotides read TGTGCCAGCAGTTTTGTTGCAGGGAGCTCCTACGAGCAGTACTTC. This gives the protein CASSFVAGSSYEQYF.

As regards this clone: The junction does not match germline at one end; this may be a read error. The sample holds other DNA sequences that translate to the same CDR3. The chain links TRBV2 to TRBJ1-2; a weak D match, TRBD1 (5 bases). CDR3 length equals 17 residues. CDR1 and CDR2 (germline): SNHLY, FYNNEI. The CDR3 loop is CASINNPRGSANYGYTF. For the CDR3, the DNA is TGCGCCAGCATCAATAACCCGCGGGGCTCCGCTAACTATGGCTACACCTTC.

Comments on this clone: Other DNA sequences from this sample encode an identical CDR3 as well. The rearrangement links TRBV27 to TRBJ2-1; no clear D gene. The CDR3 is 15 residues long. Germline V gene lookup returns CDR1 MNHEY and CDR2 SMNVEV (reference sequence). Trimming shortened V by 2 bases and J by 0 bases, and 8 bases separated the two germline ends. The CDR3 is CASSLAASSYNEQFF. The CDR3 DNA is TGTGCCAGCAGTTTAGCCGCCAGCTCCTACAATGAGCAGTTCTTC.

The genes are TRBV6-6 and TRBJ1-6, with 8 bases that match TRBD1. CDR1 and CDR2 (germline): MNHNY, SVGAGI (reference sequence). The CDR3 loop spans 15 amino acids. J gave up 10 bases and V 0 bases, and 5 bases lay outside the gene matches. Here the CDR3 DNA reads TGTGCCAGCAGTTACTCGTTGGACAGGGAGTCACCCCTCCACTTT. This translates into CASSYSLDRESPLHF.

This sequence joins TRBV4-1 and TRBJ1-1, with 10 bases aligning to TRBD1. This CDR3 is 18 amino acids long. Germline V CDR1 and CDR2: MGHRA, YSYEKL. J gave up 0 bases and V 0 bases, and 7 bases lay outside the gene matches. In DNA form, the CDR3 reads TGCGCCAGCAGCCAAGATCCCCAGACAGGGGGCCTGAACACTGAAGCTTTCTTT. This encodes CASSQDPQTGGLNTEAFF.

The V call is TRBV11-2, the J call TRBJ1-1; D unclear. The germline CDR1 and CDR2 sequences are SGHAT and FQNNGV. Trimming took 0 bases from V and 7 from J, leaving 0 bases between them. The CDR3 spans 10 residues. The CDR3 loop is CASSLDEAFF. The CDR3 DNA reads as TGTGCCAGCAGCTTAGATGAAGCTTTCTTT. Combining the CDR3 with reference TRBV11-2 and TRBJ1-1 gives the whole variable domain EAGVAQSPRYKIIEKRQSVAFWCNPISGHATLYWYQQILGQGPKLLIQFQNNGVVDDSQLPKDRFSAERLKGVDSTLKIQPAKLEDSAVYLCASSLDEAFFGQGTRLTVV.